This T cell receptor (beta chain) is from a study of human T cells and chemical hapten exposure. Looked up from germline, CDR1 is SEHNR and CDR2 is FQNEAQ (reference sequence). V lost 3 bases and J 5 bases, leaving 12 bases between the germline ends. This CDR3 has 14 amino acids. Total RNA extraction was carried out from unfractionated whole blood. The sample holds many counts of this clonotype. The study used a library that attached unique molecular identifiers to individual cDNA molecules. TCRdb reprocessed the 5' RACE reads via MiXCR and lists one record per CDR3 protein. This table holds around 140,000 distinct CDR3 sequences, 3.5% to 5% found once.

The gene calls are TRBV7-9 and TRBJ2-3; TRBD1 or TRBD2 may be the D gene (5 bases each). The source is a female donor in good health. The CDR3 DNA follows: TGTGCCAGCAGCTTTGGGGACCAAAGAGATACGCAGTATTTT. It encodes CASSFGDQRDTQYF.